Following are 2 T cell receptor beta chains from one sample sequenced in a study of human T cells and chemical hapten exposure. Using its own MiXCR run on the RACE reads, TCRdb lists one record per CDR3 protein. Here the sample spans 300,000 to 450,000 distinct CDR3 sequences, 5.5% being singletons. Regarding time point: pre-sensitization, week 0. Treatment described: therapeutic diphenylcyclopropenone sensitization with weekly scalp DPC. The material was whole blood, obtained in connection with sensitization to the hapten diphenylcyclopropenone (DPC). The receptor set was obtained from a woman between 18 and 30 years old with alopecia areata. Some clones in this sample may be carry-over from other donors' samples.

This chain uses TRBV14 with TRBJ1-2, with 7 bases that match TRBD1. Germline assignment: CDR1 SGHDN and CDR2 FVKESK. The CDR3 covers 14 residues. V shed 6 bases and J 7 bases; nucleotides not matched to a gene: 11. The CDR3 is CASSLSGTASGYTF. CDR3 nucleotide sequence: TGTGCCAGCAGTCTTTCCGGGACAGCCAGTGGCTACACCTTC.

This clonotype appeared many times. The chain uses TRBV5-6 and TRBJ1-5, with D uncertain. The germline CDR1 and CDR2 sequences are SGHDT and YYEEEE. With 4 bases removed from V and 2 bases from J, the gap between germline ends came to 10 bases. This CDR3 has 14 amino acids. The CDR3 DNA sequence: TGTGCCAGCAGCCGTGCCGCGGGCAATCAGCCCCAGCATTTT. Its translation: CASSRAAGNQPQHF. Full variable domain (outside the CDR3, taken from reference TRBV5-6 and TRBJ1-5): DAGVTQSPTHLIKTRGQQVTLRCSPKSGHDTVSWYQQALGQGPQFIFQYYEEEERQRGNFPDRFSGHQFPNYSSELNVNALLLGDSALYLCASSRAAGNQPQHFGDGTRLSIL.